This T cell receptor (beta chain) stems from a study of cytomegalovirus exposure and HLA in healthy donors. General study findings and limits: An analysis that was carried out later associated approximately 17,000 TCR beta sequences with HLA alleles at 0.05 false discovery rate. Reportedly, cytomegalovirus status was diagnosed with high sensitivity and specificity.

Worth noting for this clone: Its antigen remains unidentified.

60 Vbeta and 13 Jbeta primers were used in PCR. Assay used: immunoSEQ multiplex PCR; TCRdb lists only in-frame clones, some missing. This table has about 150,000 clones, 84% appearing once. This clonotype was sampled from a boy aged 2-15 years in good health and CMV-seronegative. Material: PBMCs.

The CDR3 bases are TGTGCCAGCAGCTTAATTTACAGGGGGCGATATAGCAATCAGCCCCAGCATTTT. Translation: CASSLIYRGRYSNQPQHF. The gene calls are TRBV5-4 and TRBJ1-5; 9 bases are a match to TRBD1. Germline V gene data show CDR1 as SGHNT and CDR2 as YYREEE (reference sequence). The ends lost 2 bases at V and 0 bases at J; junction bases unmatched: 9. The CDR3 runs 18 residues.